One and the same sample provided the 2 T cell receptor beta chains below, sequenced in a study of T-cell memory formation after mild COVID-19. TCRdb itself ran the 5' RACE reads through MiXCR, one entry per CDR3 protein. The data hold roughly 560,000 distinct CDR3 sequences, with 20% observed a single time. The specimen was PBMCs or a T cell subset sorted from them (not recorded which). The origin of the receptors is an adult woman who had mild COVID-19 (a few samples of this study predate the infection). Cell type and time point are not known.

The chain has TRBV5-5 and TRBJ1-2; a possible D gene is TRBD1 (6 bases). The CDR3 extends over 14 amino acids. CDR1 SGHKS and CDR2 YYEKEE come from the germline V gene (reference sequence). Trimming shortened V by 4 bases and J by 8 bases, and 18 bases separated the two germline ends. The CDR3 DNA follows: TGTGCCAGCAGCCCGACAATTGGGACAACAGGCTACACCTTC. Amino acids: CASSPTIGTTGYTF.

This clonotype was detected many times. CDR3 protein: CASRLTGTGGSQPQHF. CDR3 in DNA: TGTGCCAGCAGACTGACCGGGACAGGGGGATCACAGCCCCAGCATTTT. This chain joins TRBV27 and TRBJ1-5; 11 bases are a match to TRBD1. V shed 6 bases and J 7 bases; nucleotides not matched to a gene: 11. The germline V gene has CDR1 MNHEY and CDR2 SMNVEV (reference sequence). This CDR3 has 16 amino acids.